Presented here are 10 T cell receptor beta chains from one specimen sequenced in a study of identical twins. TCRdb called the 5' RACE reads again in MiXCR, with one record for every CDR3 protein. Here the sample spans over 250,000 distinct CDR3 sequences, roughly 9.8% being singletons. These data also featured in a second study, about yellow fever vaccine responses in identical twins.

The specimen sequenced was CD8+ T cells sorted from blood. The receptors were sampled from a woman aged 18-30 years in good health.

This sequence joins TRBV30 and TRBJ2-7; the D gene is possibly TRBD2 (6 bases). V lost 2 bases to trimming and J lost 3 bases, with 11 bases between them. The CDR3 is 13 amino acids. Germline V CDR1 and CDR2: GTSNPN, SVGIG (reference sequence). For the CDR3, the DNA is TGTGCCTGGAGTAAAGTTAGCGGCTACGAGCAGTACTTC. It encodes CAWSKVSGYEQYF.

Comment on this clonotype: Just one base apart from a much larger clone, this may be a read error. V and J are TRBV21-1 and TRBJ1-1; no DNA check was done on the table's D call, TRBD1. TRBV21-1 is marked as a pseudogene. This CDR3 contains 15 residues. In DNA, the CDR3 is TGTGCCAACAGAAAAGAGGCAGGGGGGCACACTGAAGCTTTCTTT. This translates into CANRKEAGGHTEAFF.

This clonotype was found many times. The chain joins TRBV15 to TRBJ2-1; D may match TRBD1 or TRBD2 (6 bases each). The CDR3 runs 13 residues. V was shortened by 0 bases and J by 12 bases, with 12 bases between the two germline ends. Germline V gene sequence: CDR1 LNHNV, CDR2 YYDKDF (reference sequence). CDR3 amino acids: CATSRDRRGGQFF. CDR3 in DNA: TGTGCCACCAGCAGAGATCGCAGGGGAGGGCAGTTCTTC.

As to this clonotype: One base away lies a much larger clone, so this may be a sequencing read error. The chain is built from TRBV27 and TRBJ2-1, with unresolved D. V was pared by 5 bases and J by 4 bases, with 3 bases between. Germline V gene sequence: CDR1 MNHEY, CDR2 SMNVEV (reference sequence). The CDR3 extends over 11 amino acids. The CDR3 DNA is TGTGCCAGCAGTAAGTACAATGAGCAGTTCTTC. Protein: CASSKYNEQFF.

This clonotype was counted at least ten times. The genes are TRBV20-1 and TRBJ2-1; TRBD2 matches at 13 bases. J lost 7 bases, V lost 3 bases, and 15 bases had no gene match. The germline CDR1 and CDR2 sequences are DFQATT and SNEGSKA (reference sequence). This CDR3 spans 18 amino acids. CDR3 sequence reads: CSASQPQFWTSGSNEQFF. In DNA form, the CDR3 reads TGCAGTGCTAGTCAACCACAGTTTTGGACTAGCGGGAGTAATGAGCAGTTCTTC.

The rearrangement links TRBV11-2 to TRBJ2-3; 8 nucleotides line up with TRBD1. The V gene end was trimmed by 5 bases and the J gene end by 1 base; junction bases not matched to a gene: 14. This CDR3 is built from 18 residues. Germline CDR1 SGHAT, CDR2 FQNNGV. The CDR3 sequence: CASSIGQGALFGTDTQYF. CDR3 DNA sequence: TGTGCCAGCAGCATAGGACAGGGCGCTCTTTTCGGCACAGATACGCAGTATTTT.

V is TRBV7-2 and J is TRBJ2-7; TRBD1 or TRBD2 may be the D gene (6 bases each). V was shortened by 2 bases and J by 6 bases, with 14 bases between the two germline ends. CDR1 and CDR2 from the germline V gene are SGHTA and FQGNSA. This CDR3 comprises 14 residues. CDR3 loop: CASSLLVGGSEQYF. The CDR3 DNA is TGTGCCAGCAGCTTATTGGTGGGGGGCTCCGAGCAGTACTTC.

This clonotype occurred many times. The genes are TRBV7-9 and TRBJ2-2; tentatively, D is TRBD2 (6 bases). The germline V gene encodes CDR1 SEHNR and CDR2 FQNEAQ (reference sequence). V lost 5 bases to trimming and J lost 7 bases, with 11 bases between them. This CDR3 has 13 residues. CDR3 in DNA: TGTGCCAGCAGCAGTACGGACTACGGGGAGCTGTTTTTT. Encoded protein: CASSSTDYGELFF.

This clonotype was recorded a few times. The chain links TRBV2 to TRBJ2-7; no reliable D call. V was pared by 3 bases and J by 4 bases, with 13 bases between. The CDR3 contains 14 residues. Germline CDR1 SNHLY, CDR2 FYNNEI. CDR3 residues: CASSDWSGEYEQYF. The CDR3 bases are TGTGCCAGCAGTGACTGGTCGGGCGAGTACGAGCAGTACTTC.

The gene calls are TRBV4-2 and TRBJ1-6, with D hard to call. There are 13 residues in the CDR3. The ends were cut back, 1 base at V and 9 bases at J, with 7 bases in the middle. CDR1 LGHNA and CDR2 YNFKEQ come from the germline V gene. The CDR3 is CASSQAAGSPLHF. CDR3 coding DNA: TGTGCCAGCAGCCAAGCGGCCGGTTCACCCCTCCACTTT.